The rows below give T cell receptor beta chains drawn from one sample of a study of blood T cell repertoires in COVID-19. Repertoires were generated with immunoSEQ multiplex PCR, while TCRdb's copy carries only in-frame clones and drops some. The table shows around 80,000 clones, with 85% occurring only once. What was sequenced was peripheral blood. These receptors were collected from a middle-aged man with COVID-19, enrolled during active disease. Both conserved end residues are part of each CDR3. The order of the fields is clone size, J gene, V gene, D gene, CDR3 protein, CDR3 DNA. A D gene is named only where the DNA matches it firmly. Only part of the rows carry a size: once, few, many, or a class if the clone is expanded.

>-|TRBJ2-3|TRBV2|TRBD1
CASSFQGTGGDTQYF
TGTGCCAGCAGTTTTCAGGGGACAGGGGGAGATACGCAGTATTTT
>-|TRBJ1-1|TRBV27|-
CASSLTGKNTEAFF
TGTGCCAGCAGTTTAACGGGGAAGAACACTGAAGCTTTCTTT
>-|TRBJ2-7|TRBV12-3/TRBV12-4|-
CASSLRVSREQYF
TGTGCCAGCAGCCTCAGGGTGTCGAGGGAGCAGTACTTC
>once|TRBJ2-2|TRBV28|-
CASSDRRESGELFF
TGTGCCAGCAGTGACCGGAGGGAGAGCGGGGAGCTGTTTTTT
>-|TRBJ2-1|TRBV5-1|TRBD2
CASSLSGGAVYNEQFF
TGCGCCAGCAGCTTGTCGGGAGGAGCTGTTTACAATGAGCAGTTCTTC
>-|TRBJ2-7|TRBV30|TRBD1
CAQGQGLYEQYF
TGTGCCCAGGGACAGGGTCTCTACGAGCAGTACTTC
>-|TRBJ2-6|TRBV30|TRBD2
CAWTPSGLTGANVLTF
TGTGCCTGGACCCCCTCGGGACTAACTGGGGCCAACGTCCTGACTTTC
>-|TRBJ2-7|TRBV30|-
CAWRGSSYEQYF
TGTGCCTGGAGGGGCAGTTCCTACGAGCAGTACTTC
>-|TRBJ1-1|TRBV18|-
CASSPRPDRFGTEAFF
TGTGCCAGCTCACCAAGGCCTGACAGGTTCGGCACTGAAGCTTTCTTT
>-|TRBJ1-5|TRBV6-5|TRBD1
CASSPRQGPNQPQHF
TGTGCCAGCAGCCCACGACAGGGGCCAAATCAGCCCCAGCATTTT
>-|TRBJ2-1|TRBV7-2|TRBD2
CASSPRSGIFEEQFF
TGTGCCAGCAGCCCCCGCAGCGGGATCTTTGAAGAGCAGTTCTTC
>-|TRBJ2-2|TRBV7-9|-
CASSRTGELFF
TGTGCCAGCAGCCGGACCGGGGAGCTGTTTTTT
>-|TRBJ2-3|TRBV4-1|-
CASSQKTPRPQSGRASTDTQYF
TGCGCCAGCAGCCAAAAAACCCCCCGCCCACAAAGCGGGCGCGCGAGCACAGATACGCAGTATTTT
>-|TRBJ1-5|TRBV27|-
CASSLFAGVGNQPQHF
TGTGCCAGCAGTTTATTCGCAGGGGTGGGCAATCAGCCCCAGCATTTT
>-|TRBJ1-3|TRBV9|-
CASSRDWTGNTIYF
TGTGCCAGCAGCCGGGACTGGACTGGAAACACCATATATTTT
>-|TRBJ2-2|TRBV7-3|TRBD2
CASSLLAGVPGELFF
TGTGCCAGCAGCTTATTAGCGGGAGTTCCCGGGGAGCTGTTTTTT
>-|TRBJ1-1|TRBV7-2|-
CASSLVGGGSEAFF
TGTGCCAGCAGCTTAGTTGGGGGCGGCTCTGAAGCTTTCTTT
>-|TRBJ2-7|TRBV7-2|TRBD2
CASTLRLAGEGEQYF
TGTGCCAGCACCCTAAGACTAGCGGGAGAAGGAGAGCAGTACTTC
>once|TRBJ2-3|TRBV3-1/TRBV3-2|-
CASSQELPGADTQYF
TGTGCCAGCAGCCAAGAGCTTCCGGGGGCAGATACGCAGTATTTT
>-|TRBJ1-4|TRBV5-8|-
CASSLGRDGEKLFF
TGTGCCAGCAGCTTGGGCAGGGATGGAGAAAAACTGTTTTTT
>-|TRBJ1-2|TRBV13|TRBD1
CASSTSGTDVYVHTF
TGTGCCAGCAGCACATCCGGGACAGACGTGTATGTGCACACCTTC
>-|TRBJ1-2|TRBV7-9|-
CASSSGYGYTF
TGTGCCAGCAGCTCAGGGTATGGCTACACCTTC
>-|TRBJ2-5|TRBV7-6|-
CASSFTGAGETQYF
TGTGCCAGCAGCTTCACCGGAGCGGGAGAGACCCAGTACTTC
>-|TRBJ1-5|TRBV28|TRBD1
CASSLYGQGQTQPQHF
TGTGCCAGCAGTTTATACGGACAGGGACAAACTCAGCCCCAGCATTTT
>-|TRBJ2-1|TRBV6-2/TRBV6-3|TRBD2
CASSSPSGGGYNEQFF
TGTGCCAGCAGTTCCCCTAGCGGGGGGGGCTACAATGAGCAGTTCTTC
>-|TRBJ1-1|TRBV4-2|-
CASSRGGAEAFF
TGTGCCAGCAGCCGCGGAGGAGCTGAAGCTTTCTTT
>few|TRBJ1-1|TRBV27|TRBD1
CASSHRTGGEAFF
TGTGCCAGCAGTCATAGGACAGGAGGAGAAGCTTTCTTT
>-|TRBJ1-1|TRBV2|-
CASSVSMNTEAFF
TGTGCCAGCAGTGTGTCTATGAACACTGAAGCTTTCTTT
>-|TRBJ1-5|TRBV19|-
CASNPGYGQPQHF
TGTGCCAGTAACCCAGGGTACGGTCAGCCCCAGCATTTT
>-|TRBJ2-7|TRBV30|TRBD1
CAWSALEDRGTYEQYF
TGTGCCTGGAGCGCCCTAGAGGACAGGGGAACCTACGAGCAGTACTTC
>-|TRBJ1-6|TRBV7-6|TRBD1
CASSLGTGQGAQNSPLHF
TGTGCCAGCAGCCTCGGCACTGGACAGGGGGCGCAGAATTCACCCCTCCACTTT
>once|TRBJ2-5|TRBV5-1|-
CASSKGVGETQYF
TGCGCCAGCAGCAAGGGGGTGGGAGAGACCCAGTACTTC
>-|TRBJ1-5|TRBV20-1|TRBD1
CSAIEGQHNQPQHF
TGCAGTGCTATTGAGGGACAGCATAATCAGCCCCAGCATTTT
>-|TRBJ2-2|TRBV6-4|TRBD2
CASSQLAGDTGELFF
TGTGCCAGCAGCCAACTAGCGGGAGACACCGGGGAGCTGTTTTTT
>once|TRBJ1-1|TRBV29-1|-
CSPRTANTEAFF
TGCAGCCCTAGGACAGCGAACACTGAAGCTTTCTTT
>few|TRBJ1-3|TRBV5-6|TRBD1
CASSLGQGSDTIYF
TGTGCCAGCAGCTTGGGACAGGGGAGCGACACCATATATTTT
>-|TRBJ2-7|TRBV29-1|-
CSVGGQFYEQYF
TGCAGCGTCGGGGGACAGTTCTACGAGCAGTACTTC
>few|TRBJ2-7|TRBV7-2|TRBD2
CASSSAPSGSTGEQYF
TGTGCCAGCAGCTCCGCCCCTAGCGGGAGTACGGGCGAGCAGTACTTC
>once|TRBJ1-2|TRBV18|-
CASSTQLGTKSNYGYTF
TGTGCCAGCTCAACACAACTGGGGACAAAATCTAACTATGGCTACACCTTC
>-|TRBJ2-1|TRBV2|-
CASRGTGNEQFF
TGTGCCAGCAGAGGGACTGGCAATGAGCAGTTCTTC
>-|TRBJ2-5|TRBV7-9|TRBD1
CASSGGQGGQETQYF
TGTGCCAGCAGCGGTGGACAGGGTGGACAAGAGACCCAGTACTTC
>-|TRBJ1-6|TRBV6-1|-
CASSDNPGPNSPLHF
TGTGCCAGCAGTGACAACCCAGGCCCTAATTCACCCCTCCACTTT
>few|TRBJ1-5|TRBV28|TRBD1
CAPNQDRVHQPQHF
TGTGCCCCAAATCAGGACAGGGTGCATCAGCCCCAGCATTTT
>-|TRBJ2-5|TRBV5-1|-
CASSLGRTNKETQYF
TGCGCCAGCAGCTTGGGGCGGACAAATAAAGAGACCCAGTACTTC
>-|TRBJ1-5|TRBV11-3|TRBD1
CASSLGQGNGNQPQHF
TGTGCCAGCAGCCTTGGACAGGGGAATGGAAACCAGCCCCAGCATTTT
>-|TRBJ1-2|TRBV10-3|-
CAISDTPGGYTF
TGTGCCATCAGTGATACGCCAGGGGGCTACACCTTC
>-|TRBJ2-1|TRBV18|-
CASSPLESAYNEQFF
TGTGCCAGCTCACCACTCGAGTCGGCCTACAATGAGCAGTTCTTC
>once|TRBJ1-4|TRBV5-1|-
CASSLGLHEKLFF
TGCGCCAGCAGCTTAGGACTCCACGAAAAACTGTTTTTT
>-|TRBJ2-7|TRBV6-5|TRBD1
CASGQGAPYEQYF
TGTGCCAGCGGGCAGGGGGCCCCCTACGAGCAGTACTTC
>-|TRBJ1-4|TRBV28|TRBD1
CASSLPLTGAPFNEKLFF
TGTGCCAGCAGTTTACCGCTCACAGGGGCGCCGTTTAATGAAAAACTGTTTTTT
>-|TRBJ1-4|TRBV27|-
CASKNRFNEKLFF
TGTGCCAGCAAAAATAGATTTAATGAAAAACTGTTTTTT
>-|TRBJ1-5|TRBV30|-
CAWSWRNQPQHF
TGTGCCTGGAGTTGGCGGAATCAGCCCCAGCATTTT
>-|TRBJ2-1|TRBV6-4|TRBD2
CASSVSGTSGSEQFF
TGTGCCAGCAGTGTTTCCGGGACTAGCGGGAGTGAGCAGTTCTTC
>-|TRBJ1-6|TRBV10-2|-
CASSDTGGGNSPLHF
TGCGCCAGCAGTGATACCGGGGGGGGAAATTCACCCCTCCACTTT
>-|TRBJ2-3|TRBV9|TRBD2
CASSPHALAEGTDTQYF
TGTGCCAGCAGCCCCCACGCACTAGCGGAAGGCACAGATACGCAGTATTTT
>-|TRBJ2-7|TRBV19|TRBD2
CASTPRAGGDEQYF
TGTGCCAGTACCCCAAGAGCGGGGGGGGACGAGCAGTACTTC
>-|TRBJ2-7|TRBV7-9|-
CASSLAARGEQYF
TGTGCCAGCAGCTTAGCTGCCAGGGGCGAGCAGTACTTC
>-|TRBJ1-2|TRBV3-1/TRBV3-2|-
CASSGQQYGYTF
TGTGCCAGCAGCGGACAGCAGTATGGCTACACCTTC
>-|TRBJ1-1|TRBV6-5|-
CASKHKEGEAFF
TGTGCCAGCAAGCATAAGGAGGGTGAAGCTTTCTTT
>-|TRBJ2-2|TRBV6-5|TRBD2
CASNLAGGGELFF
TGTGCCAGCAATCTAGCGGGCGGCGGGGAGCTGTTTTTT